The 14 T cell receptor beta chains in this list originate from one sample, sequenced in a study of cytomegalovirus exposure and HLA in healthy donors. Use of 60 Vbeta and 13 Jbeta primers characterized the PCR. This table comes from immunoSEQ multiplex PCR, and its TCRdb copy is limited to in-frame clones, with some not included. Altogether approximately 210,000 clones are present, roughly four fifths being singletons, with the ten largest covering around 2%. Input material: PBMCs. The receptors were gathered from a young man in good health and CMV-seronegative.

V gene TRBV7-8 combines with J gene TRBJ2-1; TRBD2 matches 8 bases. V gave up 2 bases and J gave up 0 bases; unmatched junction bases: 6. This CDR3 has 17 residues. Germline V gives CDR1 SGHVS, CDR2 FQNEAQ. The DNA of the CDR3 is TGTGCCAGCAGCTTAACACCGGGGACTAGCTCCTACAATGAGCAGTTCTTC. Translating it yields CASSLTPGTSSYNEQFF.

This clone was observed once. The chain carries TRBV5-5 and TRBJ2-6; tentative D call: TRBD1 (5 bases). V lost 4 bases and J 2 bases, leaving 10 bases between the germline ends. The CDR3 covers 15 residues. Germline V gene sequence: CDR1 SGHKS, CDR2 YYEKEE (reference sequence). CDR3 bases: TGTGCCAGCAGCATATCAGGGACTGGGGCCAACGTCCTGACTTTC. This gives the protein CASSISGTGANVLTF.

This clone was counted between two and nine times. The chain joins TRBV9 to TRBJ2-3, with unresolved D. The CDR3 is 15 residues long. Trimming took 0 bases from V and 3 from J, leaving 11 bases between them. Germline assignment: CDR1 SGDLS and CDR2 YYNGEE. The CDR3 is CASSVVTIGTDTQYF. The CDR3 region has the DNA TGTGCCAGCAGCGTAGTCACAATCGGGACAGATACGCAGTATTTT.

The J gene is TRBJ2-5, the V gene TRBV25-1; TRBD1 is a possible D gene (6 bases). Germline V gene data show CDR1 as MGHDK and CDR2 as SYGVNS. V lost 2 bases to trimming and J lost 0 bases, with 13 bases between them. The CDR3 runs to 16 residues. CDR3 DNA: TGTGCCAGCAGTGAAACCACCGGACAGCACCAAGAGACCCAGTACTTC. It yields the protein CASSETTGQHQETQYF. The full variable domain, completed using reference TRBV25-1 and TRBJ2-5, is EADIYQTPRYLVIGTGKKITLECSQTMGHDKMYWYQQDPGMELHLIHYSYGVNSTEKGDLSSESTVSRIRTEHFPLTLESARPSHTSQYLCASSETTGQHQETQYFGPGTRLLVL.

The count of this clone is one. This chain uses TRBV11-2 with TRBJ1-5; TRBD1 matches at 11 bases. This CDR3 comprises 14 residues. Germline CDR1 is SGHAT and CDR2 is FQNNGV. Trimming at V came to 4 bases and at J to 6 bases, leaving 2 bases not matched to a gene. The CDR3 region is CASSSGTGGQPQHF. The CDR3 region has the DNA TGTGCCAGCAGCTCCGGGACAGGGGGTCAGCCCCAGCATTTT.

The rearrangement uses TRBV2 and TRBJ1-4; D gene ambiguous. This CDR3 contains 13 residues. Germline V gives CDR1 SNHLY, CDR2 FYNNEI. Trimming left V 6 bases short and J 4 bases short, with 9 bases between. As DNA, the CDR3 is TGTGCCAGCAGAACCGGGTATAATGAAAAACTGTTTTTT. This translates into CASRTGYNEKLFF.

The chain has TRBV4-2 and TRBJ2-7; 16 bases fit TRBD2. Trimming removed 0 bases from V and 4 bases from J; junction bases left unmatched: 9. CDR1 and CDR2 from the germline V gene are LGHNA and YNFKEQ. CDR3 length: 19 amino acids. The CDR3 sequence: CASSQDHGTSGRGGYEQYF. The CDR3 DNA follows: TGTGCCAGCAGCCAAGACCATGGGACTAGCGGGAGGGGTGGGTACGAGCAGTACTTC.

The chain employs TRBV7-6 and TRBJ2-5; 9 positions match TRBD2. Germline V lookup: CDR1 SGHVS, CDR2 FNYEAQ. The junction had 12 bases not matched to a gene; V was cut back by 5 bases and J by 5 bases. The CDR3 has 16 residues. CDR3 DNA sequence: TGTGCCAGCAGCCCCGCGCTTGCGGGGGGGCCGGAGACCCAGTACTTC. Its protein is CASSPALAGGPETQYF. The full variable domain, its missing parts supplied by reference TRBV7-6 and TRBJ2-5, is GAGVSQSPRYKVTKRGQDVALRCDPISGHVSLYWYRQALGQGPEFLTYFNYEAQQDKSGLPNDRFSAERPEGSISTLTIQRTEQRDSAMYRCASSPALAGGPETQYFGPGTRLLVL.

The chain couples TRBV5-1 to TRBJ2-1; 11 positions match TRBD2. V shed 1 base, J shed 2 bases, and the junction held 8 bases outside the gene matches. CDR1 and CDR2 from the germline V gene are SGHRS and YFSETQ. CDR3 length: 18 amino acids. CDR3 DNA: TGCGCCAGCAGCTTGATCGGGACTAGCGGCAAAGCCTACAATGAGCAGTTCTTC. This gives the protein CASSLIGTSGKAYNEQFF.

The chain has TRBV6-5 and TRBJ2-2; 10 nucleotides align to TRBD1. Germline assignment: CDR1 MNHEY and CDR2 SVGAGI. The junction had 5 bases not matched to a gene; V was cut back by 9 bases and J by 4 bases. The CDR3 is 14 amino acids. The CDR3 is CASSRDRGTGELFF. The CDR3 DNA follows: TGTGCCAGTTCCCGGGACAGGGGCACCGGGGAGCTGTTTTTT.

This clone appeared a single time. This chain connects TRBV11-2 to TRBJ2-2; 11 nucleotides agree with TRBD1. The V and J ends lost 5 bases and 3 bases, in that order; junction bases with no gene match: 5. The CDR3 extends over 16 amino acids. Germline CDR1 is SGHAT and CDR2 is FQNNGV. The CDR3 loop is CASSVGTGGYTGELFF. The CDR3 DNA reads TGTGCCAGCAGCGTCGGGACAGGGGGTTACACCGGGGAGCTGTTTTTT.

CDR3 amino acids: CASSLEPGQGLWNTEAFF. The DNA for the CDR3 is TGTGCCAGTAGTCTCGAACCGGGACAGGGATTGTGGAACACTGAAGCTTTCTTT. The chain has TRBV19 and TRBJ1-1; 9 positions agree with TRBD1. The V gene end was trimmed by 5 bases and the J gene end by 1 base; junction bases not matched to a gene: 14. This CDR3 contains 18 residues. Germline V gene lookup returns CDR1 LNHDA and CDR2 SQIVND (reference sequence).

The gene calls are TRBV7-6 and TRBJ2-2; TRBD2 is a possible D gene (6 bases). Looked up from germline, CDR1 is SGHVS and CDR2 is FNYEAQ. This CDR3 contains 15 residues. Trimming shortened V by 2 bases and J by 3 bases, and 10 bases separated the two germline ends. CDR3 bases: TGTGCCAGCAGCTTAACCGGGGGAGACACCGGGGAGCTGTTTTTT. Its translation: CASSLTGGDTGELFF.

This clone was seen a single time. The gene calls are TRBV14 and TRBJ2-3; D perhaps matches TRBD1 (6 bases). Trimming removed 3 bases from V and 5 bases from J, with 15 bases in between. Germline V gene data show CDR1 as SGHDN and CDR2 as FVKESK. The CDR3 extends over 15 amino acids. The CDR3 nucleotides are TGTGCCAGCAGCCAGCAGGGGTCGTTAAGAGATACGCAGTATTTT. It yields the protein CASSQQGSLRDTQYF.